This TCR beta chain was found in a study of control samples from healthy donors and cancer patients. Using immunoSEQ multiplex PCR, the repertoire was profiled, and TCRdb retains in-frame clones only, with some absent. This table holds 60,000 to 95,000 clones, roughly nine tenths found once. Trimming cost V 6 bases and J 9 bases; bases outside gene matches: 4. This CDR3 spans 12 amino acids. Germline V gene data show CDR1 as MDHEN and CDR2 as SYDVKM. The sequencing input was PBMCs. The receptor was derived from a woman in her 50s with colorectal cancer. The V gene is TRBV28, the J gene TRBJ2-1; TRBD2 aligns across 8 bases. CDR3 DNA sequence: TGTGCCAGCAGGCGGGGGGATGGTGAGCAGTTCTTC. Its protein product is CASRRGDGEQFF.